This passage covers 6 T cell receptor beta chains from one sample sequenced in a study of regulatory T cells in long-lasting Graves disease. Time point here: persistent/refractory GD, antithyroid drugs over 5 years with positive TRAb. The authors made the TCR library using RNA they extracted from PBMCs. The TCR beta library used iRepertoire HTBI primers with Arm-PCR amplification of CDR3. TCRdb used MiXCR to reprocess the multiplex PCR reads, holding one entry per CDR3 protein. The data hold roughly 500,000 distinct CDR3 sequences, with roughly 20% observed a single time. Sequenced material: peripheral blood mononuclear cells (PBMCs), taken when the disease was refractory, from a patient treated with antithyroid drugs. Receptors were obtained from a female donor with Graves disease.

This clonotype was seen a handful of times. CDR3 amino acids: CASSPTRYYEQYF. The CDR3 coding sequence is TGTGCCAGCAGCCCTACCCGATACTACGAGCAGTACTTC. The genes are TRBV7-2 and TRBJ2-7; D gene ambiguous. The V end lost 5 bases, the J end lost 3 bases, and 11 bases lay between the germline ends. Germline lookup yields CDR1 SGHTA and CDR2 FQGNSA. CDR3 length equals 13 residues. Combining the CDR3 with reference TRBV7-2 and TRBJ2-7 gives the whole variable domain GAGVSQSPSNKVTEKGKDVELRCDPISGHTALYWYRQSLGQGLEFLIYFQGNSAPDKSGLPSDRFSAERTGGSVSTLTIQRTQQEDSAVYLCASSPTRYYEQYFGPGTRLTVT.

The chain couples TRBV28 to TRBJ2-3; a possible D gene is TRBD1 (6 bases). Per germline, CDR1 MDHEN and CDR2 SYDVKM. The CDR3 is 15 amino acids. The V and J ends lost 6 bases and 0 bases respectively, with 13 bases between them. The CDR3 protein is CASSPLQGSTDTQYF. CDR3 in DNA: TGTGCCAGCAGCCCCCTTCAGGGGAGCACAGATACGCAGTATTTT.

At least ten counts were recorded for this clonotype. CDR3 sequence reads: CATSITGDLETQYF. The CDR3 DNA follows: TGTGCCACTTCAATAACAGGGGATCTTGAGACCCAGTACTTC. V usage is TRBV28 and J usage is TRBJ2-5; 7 bases align to TRBD1. Germline loops: CDR1 MDHEN, CDR2 SYDVKM. The CDR3 covers 14 residues. The ends lost 10 bases at V and 5 bases at J; junction bases unmatched: 13.

The V gene is TRBV5-6, the J gene TRBJ2-7; TRBD1 matches at 9 bases. Per germline, CDR1 SGHDT and CDR2 YYEEEE. The CDR3 is 13 residues long. V trimming: 4 bases; J trimming: 11 bases; junction bases outside the gene matches: 10. CDR3 region: CASSMGQGYDEYF. CDR3 DNA: TGTGCCAGCAGCATGGGACAGGGTTATGATGAGTACTTC.

This clonotype has a count of ten or more. The gene calls are TRBV29-1 and TRBJ1-2; D is undetermined. The CDR3 is made up of 10 amino acids. Per germline, CDR1 SQVTM and CDR2 ANQGSEA. The germline V and J ends were trimmed by 5 bases and 3 bases, with 4 bases remaining between them. CDR3 amino acids: CSVSDYGYTF. The CDR3 bases are TGCAGCGTTAGCGACTATGGCTACACCTTC.

This clonotype has ten or more counts. The chain couples TRBV7-8 to TRBJ2-5; D might be TRBD1 or TRBD2, each matching 5 bases. V lost 5 bases to trimming and J lost 5 bases, with 15 bases between them. Germline CDR1 and CDR2: SGHVS and FQNEAQ. CDR3 length equals 14 residues. The CDR3 sequence: CASSPGLTQETQYF. The CDR3 DNA sequence: TGTGCCAGCAGCCCGGGGCTAACCCAGGAGACCCAGTACTTC. Full variable domain (rest looked up from reference TRBV7-8 and TRBJ2-5): GAGVSQSPRYKVAKRGQDVALRCDPISGHVSLFWYQQALGQGPEFLTYFQNEAQLDKSGLPSDRFFAERPEGSVSTLKIQRTQQEDSAVYLCASSPGLTQETQYFGPGTRLLVL.